Given below is one TCR beta chain in context. No antigen is known for it. The data derive from a study of shared clonotypes between healthy human individuals. Study-level results: It was observed that approximately 5% of naive CD4 clonotypes were shared across several donors. A reduction in generation probabilities was seen for non-shared clonotypes relative to those shared by all four donors.

Germline V lookup: CDR1 KGHSH, CDR2 LQKENI. The ends were cut back, 3 bases at V and 2 bases at J, with 11 bases in the middle. The CDR3 totals 15 residues. The data were produced by immunoSEQ multiplex PCR, yet TCRdb's version contains in-frame clones alone and is incomplete. In the table there are around 700,000 clones, around 67% of which are singletons. The sample was memory CD4+ T cells sorted from blood. Documented subset: CD45RA-negative fraction. V usage is TRBV18 and J usage is TRBJ1-5; TRBD1 might be the D (6 bases). The TCR sequence derives from a young woman in good health. Here the CDR3 reads CASSPTGTRNQPQHF. Written as DNA, the CDR3 is TGTGCCAGCTCACCCACAGGGACGCGCAATCAGCCCCAGCATTTT. Variable domain in full (rest from reference TRBV18 and TRBJ1-5): NAGVMQNPRHLVRRRGQEARLRCSPMKGHSHVYWYRQLPEEGLKFMVYLQKENIIDESGMPKERFSAEFPKEGPSILRIQQVVRGDSAAYFCASSPTGTRNQPQHFGDGTRLSIL.